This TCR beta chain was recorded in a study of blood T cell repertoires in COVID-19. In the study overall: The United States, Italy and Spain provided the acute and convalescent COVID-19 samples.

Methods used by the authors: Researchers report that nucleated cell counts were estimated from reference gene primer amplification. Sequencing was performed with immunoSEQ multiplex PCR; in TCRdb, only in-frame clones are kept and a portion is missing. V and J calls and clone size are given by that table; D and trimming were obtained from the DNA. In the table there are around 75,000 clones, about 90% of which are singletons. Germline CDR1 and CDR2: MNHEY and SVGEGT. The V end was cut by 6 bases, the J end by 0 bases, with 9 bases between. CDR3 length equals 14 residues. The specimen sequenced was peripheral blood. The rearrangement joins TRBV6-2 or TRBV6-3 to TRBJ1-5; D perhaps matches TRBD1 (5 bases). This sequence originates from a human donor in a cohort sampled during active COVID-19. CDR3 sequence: CASRYDSSNQPQHF. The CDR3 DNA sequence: TGTGCCAGCAGATACGACAGTAGCAATCAGCCCCAGCATTTT.